Sequencing of this TCR beta chain was carried out in a study of cytomegalovirus exposure and HLA in healthy donors. Findings of the study overall: Altogether, 150 to 200 TCR beta chains were recorded as cytomegalovirus-associated.

With regard to this clone: Its antigen is not identified.

The assay was immunoSEQ multiplex PCR, and TCRdb's table has in-frame clones only and misses some. The repertoire holds 50,000 or so clones, 85% to 95% seen once, with around 2% in the top ten. CDR1 is MDHEN, CDR2 SYDVKM, per germline. This CDR3 spans 16 amino acids. Trimming stripped 5 bases from V and 4 bases from J, with 21 bases between. This chain joins TRBV28 and TRBJ2-7; tentative D call: TRBD1 (5 bases). The source is a man younger than 30 in good health and CMV-seronegative. The source material was PBMCs. DNA of the CDR3: TGTGCCAGCAGTGGAGTAAAGGATATCCAGGGTTACGAGCAGTACTTC. It encodes CASSGVKDIQGYEQYF.